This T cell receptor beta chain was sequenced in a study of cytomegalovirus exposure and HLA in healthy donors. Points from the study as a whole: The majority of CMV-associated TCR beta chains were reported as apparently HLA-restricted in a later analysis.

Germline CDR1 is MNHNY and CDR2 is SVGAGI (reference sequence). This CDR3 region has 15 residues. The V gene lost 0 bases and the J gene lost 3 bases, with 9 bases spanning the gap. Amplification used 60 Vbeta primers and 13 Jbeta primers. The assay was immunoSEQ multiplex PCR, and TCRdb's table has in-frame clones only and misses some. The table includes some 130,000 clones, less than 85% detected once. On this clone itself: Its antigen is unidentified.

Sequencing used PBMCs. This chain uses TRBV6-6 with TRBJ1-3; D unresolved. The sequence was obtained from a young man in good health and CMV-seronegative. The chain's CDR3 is CASSYSSIDGNTIYF. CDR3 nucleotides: TGTGCCAGCAGTTACTCGAGTATTGATGGAAACACCATATATTTT.